This is a list of T cell receptor beta chains from one sample in a study of T-cell memory formation after mild COVID-19. TCRdb recomputed calls from the 5' RACE reads with MiXCR, one row per CDR3 protein. The repertoire holds 350,000 to 500,000 distinct CDR3 sequences, less than 25% seen once, with around 14% in the top ten. The sample comprised PBMCs or a T cell subset sorted from them (not recorded which). Every receptor here comes from an adult woman who had mild COVID-19 (a few samples of this study predate the infection). Cell type and time point are not known. Each CDR3 is given without its conserved first and last residue. Size values are once, few and many counts, or a class for expanded clones, and some rows have none.

>-|TRBV3-1|12
ASSQRQANSPLH
>-|TRBV6-6|10
ASGTDYYEQY
>few|TRBV20-1|10
SARDPPSEQY
>many|TRBV4-1|13
ASSQVTGVHSPLH
>few|TRBV7-9|13
ASSLIRQGIYEQY
>few|TRBV5-6|14
ASSYRDSPSLGTIY
>-|TRBV10-3|13
AISDGGSGGYEQY
>-|TRBV24-1|12
ATSDSRGPDTQY
>few|TRBV15|12
ATSRDGETGEQY
>few|TRBV5-1|12
ASTPGQGTDTQY
>-|TRBV7-6|13
ASIELAGATGELF
>-|TRBV20-1|13
SARGYGTFSYEQY
>-|TRBV9|14
ASSVAIGVANTEAF
>-|TRBV4-3|15
ASSHRAIGVFRYEQY
>few|TRBV5-5|13
ASSLGGPLSPGYT
>-|TRBV4-2|13
ASSQENPGAGELF
>few|TRBV6-5|11
ASSYSTEQPQH
>-|TRBV12-3/TRBV12-4|13
ASSSWTSGSYEQY
>-|TRBV5-1|12
ASSLENSGNTIY
>-|TRBV29-1|8
SVESYGYT
>few|TRBV7-2|13
ASSWAQPGLYEQY
>-|TRBV6-5|11
ASSKWDQETQY
>-|TRBV4-3|14
ASSLHGQDRSYEQY
>-|TRBV6-5|13
ASSYAGQGGTEAF
>-|TRBV6-1|12
ASSTTRVWDEQF
>many|TRBV7-3|15
ASSSKRAGVSYNEQF
>once|TRBV5-1|11
ASSSRLHNVLT
>many|TRBV6-5|13
ASSRGTGKSPGYT
>few|TRBV7-2|13
ASSLMSDKGDTQY
>few|TRBV11-3|14
ASSLGNSGSTDTQY
>few|TRBV6-1|12
ASSEGGGYYEQY
>many|TRBV4-1|15
ASSLSPGQGRSDTQY
>-|TRBV6-5|14
ASSYSSTSGYYEQY
>many|TRBV6-2/TRBV6-3|14
ASSYIGSLAYNEQF
>-|TRBV12-3/TRBV12-4|15
ASSLRLAGISYNEQF
>-|TRBV19|10
ASSRQGDEQF
>-|TRBV19|15
ASSATGSNTYQETQY
>-|TRBV5-1|14
ASSLLAGDDTGELF
>few|TRBV3-1|13
ASSHRGNSNQPQH
>-|TRBV14|13
ASSQLGSSTDTQY